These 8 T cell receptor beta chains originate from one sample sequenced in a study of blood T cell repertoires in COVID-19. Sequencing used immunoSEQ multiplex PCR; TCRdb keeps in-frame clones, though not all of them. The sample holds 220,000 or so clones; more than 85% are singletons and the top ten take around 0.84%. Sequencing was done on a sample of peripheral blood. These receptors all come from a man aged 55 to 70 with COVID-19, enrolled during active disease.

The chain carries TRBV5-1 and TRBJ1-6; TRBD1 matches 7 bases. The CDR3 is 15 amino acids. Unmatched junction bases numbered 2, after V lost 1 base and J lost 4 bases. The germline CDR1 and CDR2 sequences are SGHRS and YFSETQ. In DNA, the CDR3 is TGCGCCAGCAGCTTGAGGGGGCTGTATAATTCACCCCTCCACTTT. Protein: CASSLRGLYNSPLHF.

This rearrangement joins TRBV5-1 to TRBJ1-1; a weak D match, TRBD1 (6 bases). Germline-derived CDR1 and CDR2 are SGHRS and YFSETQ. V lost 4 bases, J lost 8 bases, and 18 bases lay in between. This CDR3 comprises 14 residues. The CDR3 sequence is CASSPNVRTAEAFF. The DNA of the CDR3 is TGCGCCAGCAGCCCGAACGTACGGACAGCAGAAGCTTTCTTT.

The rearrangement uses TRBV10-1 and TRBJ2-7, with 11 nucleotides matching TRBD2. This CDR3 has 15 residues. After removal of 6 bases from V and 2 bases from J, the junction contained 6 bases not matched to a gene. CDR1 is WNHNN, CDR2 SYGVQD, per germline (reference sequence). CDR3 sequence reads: CASRAGTSGPYEQYF. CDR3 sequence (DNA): TGCGCCAGCAGGGCCGGGACTAGCGGACCCTACGAGCAGTACTTC.

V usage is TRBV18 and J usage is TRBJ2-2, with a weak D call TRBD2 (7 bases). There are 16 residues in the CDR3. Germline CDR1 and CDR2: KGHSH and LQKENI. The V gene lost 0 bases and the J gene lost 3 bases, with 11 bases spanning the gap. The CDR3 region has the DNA TGTGCCAGCTCACCACCGGCGGGGGCGTACACCGGGGAGCTGTTTTTT. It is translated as CASSPPAGAYTGELFF.

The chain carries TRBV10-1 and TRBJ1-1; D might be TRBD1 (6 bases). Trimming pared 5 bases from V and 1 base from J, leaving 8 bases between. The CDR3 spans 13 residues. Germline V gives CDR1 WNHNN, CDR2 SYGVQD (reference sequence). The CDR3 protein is CASSQQGNTEAFF. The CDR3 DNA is TGCGCCAGCAGTCAACAGGGGAACACTGAAGCTTTCTTT.

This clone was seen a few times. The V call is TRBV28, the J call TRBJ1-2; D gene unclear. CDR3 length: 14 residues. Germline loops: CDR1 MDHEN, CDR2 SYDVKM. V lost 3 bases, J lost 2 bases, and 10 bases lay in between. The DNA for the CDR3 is TGTGCCAGCAGTTTTGCAGGCTCGAACTATGGCTACACCTTC. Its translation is CASSFAGSNYGYTF.

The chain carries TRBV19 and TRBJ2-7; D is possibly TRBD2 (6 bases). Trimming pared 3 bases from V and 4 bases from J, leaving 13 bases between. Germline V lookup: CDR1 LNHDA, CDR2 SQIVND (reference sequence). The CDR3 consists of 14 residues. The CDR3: CASSIGGAGYEQYF. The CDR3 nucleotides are TGTGCCAGTAGTATCGGCGGGGCAGGTTACGAGCAGTACTTC.

CDR3 nucleotide sequence: TGCAGTGCTAGTATGACTAGCGGGGGCCAAAATGAGCAGTTCTTC. It translates to CSASMTSGGQNEQFF. The chain carries TRBV20-1 and TRBJ2-1; 12 positions match TRBD2. This CDR3 is built from 15 residues. V lost 3 bases, J lost 7 bases, and 7 bases stayed unmatched. CDR1 and CDR2 (germline): DFQATT, SNEGSKA (reference sequence).